This T cell receptor beta chain is drawn from a study of blood T cell repertoires in COVID-19. About the study: The samples span acute and convalescent COVID-19 from the United States, Italy and Spain.

How the authors handled the data: For nucleated cells, counts were estimated from reference gene primer amplification. Only in-frame clones appear in the TCRdb table, and some are missing; sequencing was by immunoSEQ multiplex PCR. That table is the source of V, J and clone size, and D and trimming were worked out from the DNA. The sample gives roughly 150,000 clones, approximately 80% of which show up once; roughly 8% is in the top ten. This CDR3 has 15 residues. Germline V gene data show CDR1 as LNHDA and CDR2 as SQIVND (reference sequence). V gave up 5 bases and J gave up 3 bases, with 16 bases separating them.

Sequencing was done on a sample of PBMCs or T cells enriched from blood (not recorded which). The chain has TRBV19 and TRBJ1-2, with unresolved D. This TCR derives from a woman aged 50 to 60 who had recovered from COVID-19. Here the CDR3 DNA reads TGTGCCAGTAGTTCCGAGCGGGCAGCTTACTATGGCTACACCTTC. Amino acid sequence: CASSSERAAYYGYTF. Variable domain in full (rest from reference TRBV19 and TRBJ1-2): DGGITQSPKYLFRKEGQNVTLSCEQNLNHDAMYWYRQDPGQGLRLIYYSQIVNDFQKGDIAEGYSVSREKKESFPLTVTSAQKNPTAFYLCASSSERAAYYGYTFGSGTRLTVV.